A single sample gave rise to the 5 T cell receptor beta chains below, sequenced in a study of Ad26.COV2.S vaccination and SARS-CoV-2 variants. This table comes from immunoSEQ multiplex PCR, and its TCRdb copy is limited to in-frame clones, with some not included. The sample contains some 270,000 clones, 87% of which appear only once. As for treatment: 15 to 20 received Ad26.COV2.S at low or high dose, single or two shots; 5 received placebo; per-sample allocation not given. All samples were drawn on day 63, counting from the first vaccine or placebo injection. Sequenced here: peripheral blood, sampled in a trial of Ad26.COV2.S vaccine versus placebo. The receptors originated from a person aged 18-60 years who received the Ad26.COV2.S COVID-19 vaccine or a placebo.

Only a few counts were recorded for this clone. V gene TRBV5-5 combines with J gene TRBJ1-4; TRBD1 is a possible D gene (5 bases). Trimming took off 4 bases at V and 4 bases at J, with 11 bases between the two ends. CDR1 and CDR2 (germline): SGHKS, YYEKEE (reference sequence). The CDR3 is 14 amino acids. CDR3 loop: CASSPGADNEKLFF. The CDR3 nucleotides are TGTGCCAGCAGCCCCGGGGCAGATAATGAAAAACTGTTTTTT.

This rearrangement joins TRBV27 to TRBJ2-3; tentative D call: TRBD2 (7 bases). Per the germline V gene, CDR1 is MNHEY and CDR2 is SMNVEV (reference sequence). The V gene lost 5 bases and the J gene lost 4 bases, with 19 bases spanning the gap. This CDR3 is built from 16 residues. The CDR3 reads CASSPLRGRGADTQYF. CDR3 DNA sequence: TGTGCCAGCAGTCCCCTGAGGGGGAGGGGGGCAGATACGCAGTATTTT.

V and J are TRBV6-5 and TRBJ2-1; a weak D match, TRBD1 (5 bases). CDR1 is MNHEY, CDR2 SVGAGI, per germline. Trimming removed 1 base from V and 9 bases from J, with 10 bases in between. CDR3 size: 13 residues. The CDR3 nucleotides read TGTGCCAGCAGTTACTTTGGGGCTGGTGAGCAGTTCTTC. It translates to CASSYFGAGEQFF.

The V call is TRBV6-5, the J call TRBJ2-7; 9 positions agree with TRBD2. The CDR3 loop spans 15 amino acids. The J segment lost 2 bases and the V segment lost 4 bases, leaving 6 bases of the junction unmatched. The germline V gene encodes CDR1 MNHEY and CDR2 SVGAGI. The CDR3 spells CASSSGLASPYEQYV. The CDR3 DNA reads TGTGCCAGCAGTTCTGGACTAGCGTCCCCCTACGAGCAGTACGTC.

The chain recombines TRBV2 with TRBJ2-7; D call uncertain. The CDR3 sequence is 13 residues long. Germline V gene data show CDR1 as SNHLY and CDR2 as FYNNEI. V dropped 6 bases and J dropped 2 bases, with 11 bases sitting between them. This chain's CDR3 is CASRLRLAYEQYF. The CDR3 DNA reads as TGTGCCAGCAGGCTCAGGTTGGCCTACGAGCAGTACTTC.